The 23 T cell receptor beta chains given below trace back to one sample, sequenced in a study of cytomegalovirus exposure and HLA in healthy donors. This PCR relied on a set of 60 Vbeta primers and 13 Jbeta primers. Sequencing used immunoSEQ multiplex PCR; TCRdb keeps in-frame clones, though not all of them. The sample consists of some 110,000 clones, approximately 12% of them appearing once. Sequenced: PBMCs. The source of these receptors is a middle-aged man in good health and CMV-seropositive.

The gene calls are TRBV11-2 and TRBJ2-7; D not resolved. The CDR3 is 14 amino acids. Per the germline V gene, CDR1 is SGHAT and CDR2 is FQNNGV. V was clipped by 1 base and J by 1 base, with 8 bases between them. The CDR3: CASSLGIGSYEQYF. CDR3 DNA sequence: TGTGCCAGCAGCTTAGGGATCGGGTCCTACGAGCAGTACTTC.

V and J are TRBV5-1 and TRBJ1-2, with D tentatively TRBD1 (6 bases). The germline CDR1 and CDR2 sequences are SGHRS and YFSETQ. The V and J ends lost 7 bases and 8 bases respectively, with 21 bases between them. The CDR3 sequence is 14 residues long. CDR3 bases: TGCGCCAGCTCCCCATCCTATACAGGGTACGGCTACACCTTC. This translates into CASSPSYTGYGYTF.

The V gene is TRBV6-5, the J gene TRBJ2-3; D possibly corresponds to TRBD2 (5 bases). CDR3 length: 15 amino acids. Per the germline V gene, CDR1 is MNHEY and CDR2 is SVGAGI. V was shortened by 3 bases and J by 2 bases, with 12 bases between the two germline ends. Here the CDR3 reads CASSYRTGNTDTQYF. CDR3 sequence (DNA): TGTGCCAGCAGTTATAGGACTGGAAACACAGATACGCAGTATTTT.

This chain uses TRBV6-5 with TRBJ2-7; D is undetermined. The CDR3 is 14 residues long. V lost 0 bases and J lost 7, with 13 bases in between. CDR1 is MNHEY, CDR2 SVGAGI, per germline. The DNA for the CDR3 is TGTGCCAGCAGTTACTCGGGTACGCTAGTAGAGCAGTACTTC. Its protein is CASSYSGTLVEQYF.

In this sample, this clone turned up a few times. The chain employs TRBV10-1 and TRBJ2-7; TRBD2 matches 7 bases. Unmatched junction bases numbered 16, after V lost 6 bases and J lost 2 bases. The length of the CDR3 is 17 residues. The germline gives CDR1 WNHNN, CDR2 SYGVQD (reference sequence). CDR3 protein: CASRVISGEGLPYEQYF. In DNA form, the CDR3 reads TGCGCCAGCAGAGTTATCTCGGGGGAGGGACTCCCCTACGAGCAGTACTTC.

This chain uses TRBV19 with TRBJ1-2, with 10 bases aligning to TRBD1. CDR3 length: 18 residues. Germline CDR1 is LNHDA and CDR2 is SQIVND (reference sequence). The V gene end was trimmed by 4 bases and the J gene end by 6 bases; junction bases not matched to a gene: 17. CDR3 sequence reads: CASSSAHIPDRGEDGYTF. CDR3 DNA sequence: TGTGCCAGTAGTAGCGCCCATATCCCGGACAGGGGGGAGGATGGCTACACCTTC.

The chain links TRBV9 to TRBJ2-7; TRBD2 matches at 14 bases. The length of the CDR3 is 16 residues. Germline CDR1 reads SGDLS; CDR2 reads YYNGEE. J gave up 6 bases and V 3 bases, and 8 bases lay outside the gene matches. The CDR3 loop is CASSGRPGTSGSEQYF. Written as DNA, the CDR3 is TGTGCCAGCAGCGGCCGACCTGGGACTAGCGGGAGCGAGCAGTACTTC.

The gene calls are TRBV13 and TRBJ2-3, with 7 nucleotides matching TRBD1. The germline V gene encodes CDR1 PRHDT and CDR2 FYEKMQ (reference sequence). V shed 1 base, J shed 1 base, and the junction held 8 bases outside the gene matches. The CDR3 length is 17 residues. The CDR3 DNA reads as TGTGCCAGCAGCTTAGTAGTCCACAGGGGCCGCACAGATACGCAGTATTTT. This gives the protein CASSLVVHRGRTDTQYF.

The V and J genes are TRBV5-4 and TRBJ2-3; 8 bases are shared with TRBD2. The V gene's germline CDR1 is SGHNT and CDR2 YYREEE (reference sequence). The CDR3 spans 15 residues. V gave up 1 base and J gave up 2 bases; unmatched junction bases: 3. CDR3 coding DNA: TGTGCCAGCAGCTTGAGAGCGGGAGACACAGATACGCAGTATTTT. Amino acids: CASSLRAGDTDTQYF.

This clone was detected a few times. The rearrangement links TRBV5-8 to TRBJ1-4; possibly TRBD1 for D (6 bases). The V gene's germline CDR1 is SGHTS and CDR2 YDEGEE. V shed 2 bases and J shed 7 bases, with 15 bases lying between them. This CDR3 is 15 amino acids long. The CDR3: CASSFNRVRREKLFF. The CDR3 DNA reads TGTGCCAGCAGCTTTAACAGGGTGCGGCGTGAAAAACTGTTTTTT.

This clone was counted between two and nine times. The chain joins TRBV7-9 to TRBJ2-2, with 8 bases matching TRBD1. The junction had 2 bases not matched to a gene; V was cut back by 5 bases and J by 0 bases. Per germline, CDR1 SEHNR and CDR2 FQNEAQ (reference sequence). This CDR3 is 15 amino acids long. This chain's CDR3 is CASSGTGSNTGELFF. The CDR3 DNA reads as TGTGCCAGCAGCGGGACAGGATCGAACACCGGGGAGCTGTTTTTT.

The chain employs TRBV10-3 and TRBJ1-3; 7 bases map to TRBD1. The CDR3 has 15 amino acids. Trimming removed 6 bases from V and 4 bases from J; junction bases left unmatched: 9. Looked up from germline, CDR1 is ENHRY and CDR2 is SYGVKD. The CDR3 nucleotides are TGTGCCATCAGGGATGACAGGGTGTCCGGAAACACCATATATTTT. Its translation is CAIRDDRVSGNTIYF.

V usage is TRBV5-4 and J usage is TRBJ2-1; 9 bases are a match to TRBD2. CDR1 is SGHNT, CDR2 YYREEE, per germline (reference sequence). V lost 4 bases, J lost 9 bases, and 11 bases stayed unmatched. The CDR3 is made up of 15 amino acids. In DNA, the CDR3 is TGTGCCAGCAGCCTGGGACTAGCAACAGAATCTGAGCAGTTCTTC. Its translation: CASSLGLATESEQFF.

This clone was recorded a few times. V gene TRBV9 combines with J gene TRBJ1-5, with 8 bases lining up with TRBD1. The germline gives CDR1 SGDLS, CDR2 YYNGEE. The CDR3 loop spans 14 amino acids. J was trimmed by 7 bases and V by 4 bases; bases with no gene match: 7. The CDR3 region has the DNA TGTGCCAGCAGCCCAGGACAGGGCGGACAGCCCCAGCATTTT. Its translation is CASSPGQGGQPQHF.

This clone was seen a handful of times. The chain combines TRBV6-5 with TRBJ1-2; 8 bases agree with TRBD1. Germline V gene lookup returns CDR1 MNHEY and CDR2 SVGAGI. The CDR3 extends over 14 amino acids. With V trimmed by 7 bases and J by 1 base, 5 bases remained unmatched. The CDR3 reads CASMGQDYNYGYTF. The CDR3, as DNA: TGTGCCAGCATGGGACAGGACTATAACTATGGCTACACCTTC.

This clone was detected only a few times. The gene calls are TRBV30 and TRBJ2-1, with D possibly matching TRBD2 (6 bases). This CDR3 spans 13 amino acids. V was shortened by 2 bases and J by 3 bases, with 8 bases between the two germline ends. Germline V gene sequence: CDR1 GTSNPN, CDR2 SVGIG (reference sequence). CDR3 nucleotide sequence: TGTGCCTGGAGTCAGGGACTCTACAATGAGCAGTTCTTC. It yields the protein CAWSQGLYNEQFF.

This clone appeared a few times. The CDR3, as DNA: TGCAGCGGAGGGGACAGCGACCACGAGCAGTACTTC. Protein product: CSGGDSDHEQYF. The chain combines TRBV29-1 with TRBJ2-7; 7 nucleotides match TRBD1. The CDR3 spans 12 residues. Trimming at V came to 7 bases and at J to 5 bases, leaving 8 bases not matched to a gene. CDR1 is SQVTM, CDR2 ANQGSEA, per germline.

The CDR3 DNA sequence: TGCGCCAGCAGTACTAGCGGGAGGTCGAACAATGAGCAGTTCTTC. Translation: CASSTSGRSNNEQFF. The chain links TRBV10-2 to TRBJ2-1; 12 positions agree with TRBD2. Looked up from germline, CDR1 is WSHSY and CDR2 is SAAADI. The CDR3 loop spans 15 amino acids. The V gene end was trimmed by 5 bases and the J gene end by 5 bases; junction bases not matched to a gene: 4.

This chain links TRBV5-6 with TRBJ1-1, with 9 nucleotides matching TRBD1. Germline assignment: CDR1 SGHDT and CDR2 YYEEEE. The CDR3 length is 16 residues. Unmatched junction bases numbered 10, after V lost 4 bases and J lost 3 bases. CDR3 sequence: CASSRGTGRGDTEAFF. The CDR3 DNA sequence: TGTGCCAGCAGCCGGGGGACAGGGCGGGGGGACACTGAAGCTTTCTTT.

This clone turned up a few times. This chain joins TRBV4-1 and TRBJ2-7; 9 nucleotides agree with TRBD2. The CDR3 runs 15 residues. V lost 1 base and J lost 2; bases outside the gene matches: 3. Germline assignment: CDR1 MGHRA and CDR2 YSYEKL. The CDR3 DNA is TGCGCCAGCAGCCAAGTAGCGGGAGACGCCTACGAGCAGTACTTC. It is translated as CASSQVAGDAYEQYF.

J is TRBJ2-5 and V is TRBV11-3; TRBD2 might be the D (5 bases). The CDR3 sequence is 16 residues long. V lost 5 bases and J 12 bases, leaving 28 bases between the germline ends. Germline loops: CDR1 SGHNT, CDR2 YENEEA. The CDR3 DNA sequence: TGTGCCAGCAGCCTTAATCCCCACCGGGCGGGTCCCATGGAGTACTTC. It specifies CASSLNPHRAGPMEYF.

The V call is TRBV7-9, the J call TRBJ1-1; D is uncertain. This CDR3 is 12 amino acids long. Trimming took 4 bases from V and 4 from J, leaving 7 bases between them. The V gene's germline CDR1 is SEHNR and CDR2 FQNEAQ (reference sequence). In DNA form, the CDR3 reads TGTGCCAGCAGCTCCCAGTCCACTGAAGCTTTCTTT. Residues: CASSSQSTEAFF.

The rearrangement uses TRBV27 and TRBJ2-4; TRBD2 matches 14 bases. This CDR3 is 15 amino acids long. Germline assignment: CDR1 MNHEY and CDR2 SMNVEV (reference sequence). Losses at the gene ends were 5 bases for V and 11 bases for J; bases not matched to a gene: 8. This CDR3 reads CASSHGGLAGDVQYF. CDR3 nucleotides: TGTGCCAGCAGTCACGGGGGACTAGCGGGAGATGTTCAGTACTTC.